The 9 T cell receptor beta chains in this list originate from one sample, sequenced in a study of T-cell reconstitution after alpha-beta-depleted transplantation in children. The TCRbeta library was prepared with unique molecular identifiers. In TCRdb, the PCR reads were re-called with MiXCR into one record per CDR3 protein. In the table there are roughly 200,000 distinct CDR3 sequences, approximately 7% of which are singletons. The sequencing used PBMCs, collected before TCRalphabeta/CD19-depleted stem cell transplant. The receptor source for this set is a boy aged 2-9 years with acute lymphoblastic leukemia, due to receive a stem cell transplant.

This clonotype was found many times. This rearrangement joins TRBV12-3 or TRBV12-4 to TRBJ1-5; TRBD1 agrees at 7 bases. The CDR3 loop spans 16 amino acids. The trim removed 6 bases at V and 7 bases at J, leaving 15 bases unmatched. The CDR3 sequence is CASRREAPGTVQPQHF. The CDR3 DNA is TGTGCCAGCAGACGCGAGGCGCCCGGGACAGTCCAGCCCCAGCATTTT.

A word on this clonotype: A much larger clone sits a single nucleotide away, making a read error possible. The chain joins TRBV28 to TRBJ1-5; D is unresolved. From germline, CDR1 is MDHEN and CDR2 SYDVKM. This CDR3 has 15 amino acids. CDR3 amino acids: CAGSTMDALNQPQHF. The CDR3 coding sequence is TGTGCCGGCAGTACGATGGATGCTCTCAATCAGCCCCAGCATTTT.

This clonotype was observed many times. The chain links TRBV7-2 to TRBJ2-1; 8 nucleotides match TRBD1. The junction had 7 bases not matched to a gene; V was cut back by 5 bases and J by 10 bases. This CDR3 comprises 13 residues. Germline CDR1 SGHTA, CDR2 FQGNSA. CDR3 DNA sequence: TGTGCCAGCAGCCAGGACAGGGACGGCGAGCAGTTCTTC. The encoded protein is CASSQDRDGEQFF.

This clonotype was detected ten times or more. This sequence joins TRBV29-1 and TRBJ2-1; D remains ambiguous. Trimming shortened V by 7 bases and J by 7 bases, and 11 bases separated the two germline ends. Germline CDR1 and CDR2: SQVTM and ANQGSEA. This CDR3 has 11 residues. The CDR3 DNA reads as TGCAGCGCCAACAATCTAAATGAGCAGTTCTTC. Translated, it gives CSANNLNEQFF.

This clonotype was seen a handful of times. This sequence joins TRBV7-2 and TRBJ2-7; 10 nucleotides align to TRBD1. The germline CDR1 and CDR2 sequences are SGHTA and FQGNSA. J gave up 0 bases and V 5 bases, and 7 bases lay outside the gene matches. The CDR3 has 16 residues. This CDR3 is CASSRDRGRISYEQYF. In DNA, the CDR3 is TGTGCCAGCAGCCGAGACAGGGGGCGGATCTCCTACGAGCAGTACTTC.

This clonotype was counted at least ten times. The CDR3 bases are TGTGCCGCCCAGAGGGGGAATGAGCAGTACTTC. It yields the protein CAAQRGNEQYF. The rearrangement links TRBV6-2 or TRBV6-3 to TRBJ2-7; tentatively, D is TRBD1 (6 bases). Germline V CDR1 and CDR2: MNHEY, SVGEGT. Trimming cost V 11 bases and J 7 bases, with 15 bases left between them. This CDR3 is 11 amino acids long.

J is TRBJ2-7 and V is TRBV20-1; no reliable D call. The length of the CDR3 is 14 residues. Germline V gene sequence: CDR1 DFQATT, CDR2 SNEGSKA (reference sequence). Trimming pared 0 bases from V and 3 bases from J, leaving 12 bases between. The CDR3 nucleotides are TGCAGTGCTAGAGATGTGGCCCAGATCTACGAGCAGTACTTC. Its translation: CSARDVAQIYEQYF.

This clonotype was recorded at least ten times. The chain couples TRBV9 to TRBJ2-1, with no clear D. CDR1 and CDR2 from the germline V gene are SGDLS and YYNGEE. V lost 0 bases to trimming and J lost 8 bases, with 12 bases between them. CDR3 length: 14 amino acids. DNA for the CDR3: TGTGCCAGCAGCGTAGAACACAGCGATCATGAGCAGTTCTTC. This translates into CASSVEHSDHEQFF.

This chain links TRBV20-1 with TRBJ2-1, with a weak D call TRBD2 (7 bases). The germline CDR1 and CDR2 sequences are DFQATT and SNEGSKA (reference sequence). The CDR3 has 14 residues. V was shortened by 5 bases and J by 2 bases, with 13 bases between the two germline ends. The CDR3 sequence is CSAGRGGTYNEQFF. The DNA of the CDR3 is TGCAGTGCTGGAAGGGGGGGGACCTACAATGAGCAGTTCTTC.